Described below is a single T cell receptor beta chain sequence and its context. Its specific antigen is unknown. Base qualities are not provided; no much larger clone lies one nucleotide away. The library was prepared using 5' RACE. Instrument used: Illumina HiSeq 2500. A second PCR of roughly 7 to 11 cycles was performed with a sample-barcoded 5' primer and a J-beta primer mix. A template-switch 5' adaptor carrying 12 random nucleotides introduced a unique molecular identifier onto each TCR beta cDNA molecule. At least 2.5 million CDR3-containing paired-end reads were obtained from each sample. First-strand cDNA was synthesized from all RNA with the Mint cDNA synthesis kit, primed by a TRBC-specific oligonucleotide. After uracil-DNA glycosylase treatment, a first 18-cycle PCR used universal primers M1SS and BC2_uni_R on all cDNA. Per the source publication's procedure: For normalization, 1 million high-quality reads were randomly selected from each sample, with every read carrying a distinct molecular identifier. Reads with shared molecular identifiers were discarded instead of being binned into consensus sequences. CDR3 identification, clonotype clustering and error correction used MiTCR with a Q25 quality threshold and the strictest error-elimination algorithm. Lower-bound total TCR beta diversity was estimated with a nonparametric unseen species model using Euler transformation. The raw public reads went through TCRdb reprocessing: fastp at Q25, MiXCR clone calling, in-frame beta chains kept. When rows share a CDR3 protein, they turn into one entry using the most common DNA and genes. TCRdb's processing, not the authors', yielded these V and J calls. The sample table contains over 1,300,000 distinct CDR3 sequences; only one count was recorded for almost 60% of them. Clones ranked in the top ten supply over 5% of the sample.

The record originates from a study of blood T cells in healthy people across ages (dated by TCRdb to 2013 to 2016). In the study overall: Template switching captured roughly one uniquely barcoded TCR beta cDNA molecule per two T cells in model experiments. The donors were divided into four age groups: young (average about 16 years), middle-aged (about 39), aged (around 67) and long-lived (nearly 85). To avoid experimental bias, donors of different ages were randomly spread across the sequencing lanes. Two additional independent replicas of 1 million unique cDNA reads from the same blood draw were analyzed for two donors (one aged 18 to 30 and one aged 80 or older). Using deep sequencing normalized with unique cDNA molecular identifiers, the study measured how TCR beta repertoire diversity changes with age. Broad study findings and their caveats: Because profiling used bulk unsorted PBMCs, naive and antigen-experienced compartments could not be compared conclusively. There was a strong correlation between observed TCR beta diversity and the percentage of naive T cells measured by flow cytometry. Observed TCR beta diversity per million T cells fell roughly linearly with age, and a significant reduction was already apparent by age around 36. Compared with the aged group, more naive CD4+ T cells, fewer expanded clones and increased TCR diversity were shown by the long-lived group, suggesting age selection. Because the CMV infection status of the donors was unknown, age-related changes in expanded clonotypes may potentially have been confounded. Estimates of total diversity based on one million sequenced T cells were considered lower bounds and underestimates.

Donors were about 36 systemically healthy Caucasian individuals from Russia aged roughly 6 to 100 years. Each donor gave 8 to 10 milliliters of peripheral blood, drawn into EDTA-treated Vacutainer tubes. Ficoll-Paque density-gradient centrifugation was used to isolate PBMCs, with at least 7 million obtained per sample. Total RNA was extracted from PBMCs with Trizol reagent, with at least 6 micrograms obtained per sample. The percentages of naive CD45RAhigh/CD27high T cells were determined by flow cytometry on a PBMC aliquot from every donor. The CDR3 sequence holds 18 residues, the cysteine and phenylalanine included. The only DNA kept is the CDR3, 54 bases in frame from the first base. The germline V gene specifies SGHAT as CDR1 and FQNNGV as CDR2. The junction shows trimming of 0 bases on V and 0 bases on J, plus 17 bases between the germline ends.

Recombination connected TRBV11-2 to TRBJ1-1, with an unclear D gene assignment. The TCR sequence derives from a man between 18 and 35 years old in good health. Material for sequencing was blood. The DNA sequence reads TGTGCCAGCAGCTTAGACGGGTTCGGGGAACCCTTGAACACTGAAGCTTTCTTT. Translated, this gives CASSLDGFGEPLNTEAFF.